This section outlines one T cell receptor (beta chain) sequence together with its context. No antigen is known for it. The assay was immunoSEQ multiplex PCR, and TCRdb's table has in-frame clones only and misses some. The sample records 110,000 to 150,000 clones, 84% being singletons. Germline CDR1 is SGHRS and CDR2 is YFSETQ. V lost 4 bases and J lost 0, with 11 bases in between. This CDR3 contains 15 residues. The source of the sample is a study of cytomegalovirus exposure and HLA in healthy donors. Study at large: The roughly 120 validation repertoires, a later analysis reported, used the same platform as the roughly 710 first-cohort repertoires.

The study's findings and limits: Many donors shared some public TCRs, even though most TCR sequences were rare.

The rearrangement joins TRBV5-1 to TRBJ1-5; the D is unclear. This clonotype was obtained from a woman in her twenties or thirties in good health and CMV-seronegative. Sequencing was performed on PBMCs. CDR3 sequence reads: CASSPDGYSNQPQHF. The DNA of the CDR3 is TGCGCCAGCAGCCCAGACGGGTATAGCAATCAGCCCCAGCATTTT. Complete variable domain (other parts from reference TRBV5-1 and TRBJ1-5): KAGVTQTPRYLIKTRGQQVTLSCSPISGHRSVSWYQQTPGQGLQFLFEYFSETQRNKGNFPGRFSGRQFSNSRSEMNVSTLELGDSALYLCASSPDGYSNQPQHFGDGTRLSIL.